Included here is one TCR beta chain sequence, with context. Antigen specificity is unknown. The sample comes from a study of cytomegalovirus exposure and HLA in healthy donors. General study results and limits: When a later analysis compared HLA-associated TCR beta chains with equally common others, the HLA-associated chains turned out to be more clonally expanded and to have lower generation probabilities.

From germline, CDR1 is SGHKS and CDR2 YYEKEE (reference sequence). Germline trimming cut 4 bases from V and 5 bases from J; bases unmatched to any gene: 13. The CDR3 runs to 16 residues. Amplification used 60 Vbeta primers and 13 Jbeta primers. The protocol was immunoSEQ multiplex PCR, while the TCRdb copy is restricted to in-frame clones and leaves out a portion. The sample has around 140,000 clones, just under 80% seen once. The TCR comes from a male donor in good health and CMV-seronegative. The chain recombines TRBV5-5 with TRBJ2-7; 9 nucleotides line up with TRBD1. Sample: PBMCs. The CDR3 DNA sequence: TGTGCCAGCAGCGGGAGGGGGACAGGGATCGTCCACGAGCAGTACTTC. It is translated as CASSGRGTGIVHEQYF.